The rows below give T cell receptor beta chains drawn from one sample of a study of T cell changes during pregnancy in multiple sclerosis. Using immunoSEQ multiplex PCR, the repertoire was profiled, and TCRdb retains in-frame clones only, with some absent. The sample lists around 40,000 clones, 85% to 95% occurring once. The source was CD8+ T cells from peripheral blood mononuclear cells, collected in the third trimester of pregnancy. Receptors were obtained from a female donor with multiple sclerosis, enrolled in a pregnancy study. CDR3s include the opening cysteine and the closing phenylalanine or tryptophan. D genes are given only for firm matches. A clone size is listed for some rows: how often the clone was seen (once, few, many), or a class if it is expanded.

cdr3_aa,cdr3_nt,v_call,d_call,clone_size,j_call
CASREVGSTEAFF,TGTGCCAGCAGGGAAGTTGGGAGCACTGAAGCTTTCTTT,TRBV7-9,NA,NA,TRBJ1-1
CASSFPETSGGALGSYNEQFF,TGTGCCAGTAGTTTTCCGGAGACTAGCGGGGGGGCCCTGGGCTCCTACAATGAGCAGTTCTTC,TRBV19,TRBD2,once,TRBJ2-1
CSVDAGTNTEAFF,TGCAGCGTTGACGCAGGGACAAACACTGAAGCTTTCTTT,TRBV29-1,NA,few,TRBJ1-1
CASTDRGEQYF,TGTGCCAGCACCGACAGGGGGGAGCAGTACTTC,TRBV27,TRBD1,NA,TRBJ2-7
CASSLIEVRSEDTQYF,TGCGCCAGCAGCCTGATCGAGGTGCGGTCCGAAGATACGCAGTATTTT,TRBV4-1,NA,NA,TRBJ2-3
CASSLGDTNYGYTF,TGTGCCAGCAGCTTGGGGGACACCAACTATGGCTACACCTTC,TRBV5-6,NA,NA,TRBJ1-2
CSVAGPSYEQYF,TGCAGCGTTGCGGGTCCCTCCTACGAGCAGTACTTC,TRBV29-1,NA,NA,TRBJ2-7
CASSVAPKTLAGGLGELFF,TGTGCCAGCAGCGTAGCCCCAAAGACCCTAGCGGGGGGGCTCGGGGAGCTGTTTTTT,TRBV9,TRBD2,NA,TRBJ2-2
CSVEMTGDGYTF,TGCAGCGTTGAGATGACAGGCGATGGCTACACCTTC,TRBV29-1,NA,NA,TRBJ1-2
CASSSASPYNSPLHF,TGTGCCAGCAGTTCCGCTAGTCCCTATAATTCACCCCTCCACTTT,TRBV2,NA,NA,TRBJ1-6
CASSIGTGGVIEKLFF,TGTGCCAGCAGCATCGGGACAGGGGGCGTAATCGAAAAACTGTTTTTT,TRBV11-2,TRBD1,NA,TRBJ1-4
CASSLALPGPDSPLHF,TGTGCCAGCAGCTTAGCCTTACCAGGGCCTGATTCACCCCTCCACTTT,TRBV7-9,NA,NA,TRBJ1-6
CAISVGTGGTYEQYF,TGTGCCATCAGTGTGGGGACAGGGGGGACCTACGAGCAGTACTTC,TRBV10-3,TRBD1,NA,TRBJ2-7
CSVEDLSHNYEQYF,TGCAGCGTTGAAGATCTGTCGCACAACTACGAGCAGTACTTC,TRBV29-1,NA,NA,TRBJ2-7
CAISTGCRANVLTF,TGTGCCATCAGTACAGGGTGTCGGGCCAACGTCCTGACTTTC,TRBV10-3,NA,NA,TRBJ2-6
CASRLGGGQDEQYF,TGTGCCAGCAGACTAGGGGGGGGGCAAGACGAGCAGTACTTC,TRBV6-1,NA,NA,TRBJ2-7
CASSREGYNEQFF,TGTGCCAGCAGCCGGGAGGGGTACAATGAGCAGTTCTTC,TRBV5-4,TRBD2,NA,TRBJ2-1
CASSLGIQGPYF,TGTGCCAGCAGCTTAGGGATCCAGGGTCCGTACTTC,TRBV13,NA,NA,TRBJ2-7
CASSLQGTGELFF,TGTGCCAGCAGCTTGCAGGGGACCGGGGAGCTGTTTTTT,TRBV13,NA,NA,TRBJ2-2
CASSRLASYYNEQFF,TGTGCCAGCAGTCGACTCGCCAGCTACTACAATGAGCAGTTCTTC,TRBV7-9,NA,NA,TRBJ2-1
CASSPNDRGSNYGYTF,TGCGCCAGCAGCCCAAACGACAGGGGTTCCAACTATGGCTACACCTTC,TRBV5-1,TRBD1,NA,TRBJ1-2
CASSQVPLAGSTDTQYF,TGCGCCAGCAGCCAAGTCCCCCTAGCGGGGAGCACAGATACGCAGTATTTT,TRBV4-1,TRBD2,NA,TRBJ2-3
CASSLGGGALGETQYF,TGTGCCAGCAGCTTAGGCGGGGGGGCCTTAGGAGAGACCCAGTACTTC,TRBV7-6,TRBD2,once,TRBJ2-5